This TCR beta chain appears in the sequencing data of a study of monozygotic twins with inflammatory bowel disease. Points on this clonotype: Its antigen is still unknown.

From germline, CDR1 is SGHRS and CDR2 YFSETQ. The CDR3 consists of 12 residues. General observations from the study: Subtypes among T cells remained indistinguishable. Treatment differences in immunosuppression may have added variability to the repertoires of patients.

It was from whole blood, with no T cell sorting, that total RNA was isolated. TCRdb reanalyzed the 5' RACE reads, giving one entry per CDR3 protein sequence and no DNA. This sample's table has a few hundred thousand distinct CDR3 sequences. Sequences were obtained from blood. This clonotype was sampled from a human donor with ulcerative colitis or Crohn's disease, or a healthy co-twin of an affected twin (not recorded which). The chain combines TRBV5-1 with TRBJ2-5. The CDR3 sequence is CASSSPPETQYF.